Included here is one TCR beta chain sequence, with context. These data originate in a study of cytomegalovirus exposure and HLA in healthy donors. The CDR3 contains 14 residues. CDR1 is SEHNR and CDR2 is FQNEAQ in the germline V gene (reference sequence). The primer mix had 60 Vbeta and 13 Jbeta primers. Method: immunoSEQ multiplex PCR; TCRdb's copy keeps in-frame clones and lacks some. Seen here are about 170,000 clones, roughly 75% observed once, and the top ten hold 1%. This chain connects TRBV7-9 to TRBJ2-3, with no clear D. Sequencing input: PBMCs. The TCR comes from a woman between 50 and 59 years old in good health and CMV-seropositive. In nucleotides, the CDR3 is TGTTCCGCCCCCCGTAGCCTTAGCACAGATACGCAGTATTTT. It specifies CSAPRSLSTDTQYF.